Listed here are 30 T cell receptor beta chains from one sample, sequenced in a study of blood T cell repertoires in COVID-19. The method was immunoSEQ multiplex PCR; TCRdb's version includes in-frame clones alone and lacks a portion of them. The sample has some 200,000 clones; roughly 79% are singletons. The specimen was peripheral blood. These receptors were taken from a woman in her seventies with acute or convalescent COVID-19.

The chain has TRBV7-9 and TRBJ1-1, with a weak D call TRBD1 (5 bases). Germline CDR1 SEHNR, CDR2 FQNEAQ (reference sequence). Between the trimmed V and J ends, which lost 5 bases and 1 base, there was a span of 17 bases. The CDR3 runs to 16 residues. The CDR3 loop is CASSPSGRGTNTEAFF. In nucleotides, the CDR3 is TGTGCCAGCAGCCCATCAGGGCGGGGGACGAACACTGAAGCTTTCTTT.

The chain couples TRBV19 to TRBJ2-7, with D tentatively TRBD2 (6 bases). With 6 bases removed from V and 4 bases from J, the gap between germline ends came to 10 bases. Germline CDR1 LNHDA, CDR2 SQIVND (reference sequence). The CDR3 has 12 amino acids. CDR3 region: CASRSGSYEQYF. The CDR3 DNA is TGTGCCAGTAGATCCGGGAGTTACGAGCAGTACTTC. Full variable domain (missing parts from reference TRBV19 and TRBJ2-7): DGGITQSPKYLFRKEGQNVTLSCEQNLNHDAMYWYRQDPGQGLRLIYYSQIVNDFQKGDIAEGYSVSREKKESFPLTVTSAQKNPTAFYLCASRSGSYEQYFGPGTRLTVT.

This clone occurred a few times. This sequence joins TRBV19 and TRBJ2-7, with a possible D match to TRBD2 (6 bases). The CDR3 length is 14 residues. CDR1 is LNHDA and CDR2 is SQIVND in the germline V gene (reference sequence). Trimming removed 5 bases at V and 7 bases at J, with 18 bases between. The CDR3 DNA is TGTGCCAGTAGTTCTGCCCTGACTAGTACTGAGCAGTACTTC. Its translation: CASSSALTSTEQYF.

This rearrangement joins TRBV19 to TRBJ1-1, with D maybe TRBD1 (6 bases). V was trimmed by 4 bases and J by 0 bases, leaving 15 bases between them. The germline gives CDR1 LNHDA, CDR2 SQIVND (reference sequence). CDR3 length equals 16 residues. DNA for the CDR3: TGTGCCAGTAGTACGCGGACAGCTATTATGAACACTGAAGCTTTCTTT. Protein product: CASSTRTAIMNTEAFF.

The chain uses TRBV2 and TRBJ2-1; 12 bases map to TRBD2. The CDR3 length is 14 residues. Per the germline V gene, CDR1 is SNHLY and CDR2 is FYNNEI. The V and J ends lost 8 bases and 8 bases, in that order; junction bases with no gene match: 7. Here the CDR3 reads CASQRLAGVDEQFF. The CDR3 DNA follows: TGTGCCAGCCAGCGACTAGCGGGAGTTGATGAGCAGTTCTTC.

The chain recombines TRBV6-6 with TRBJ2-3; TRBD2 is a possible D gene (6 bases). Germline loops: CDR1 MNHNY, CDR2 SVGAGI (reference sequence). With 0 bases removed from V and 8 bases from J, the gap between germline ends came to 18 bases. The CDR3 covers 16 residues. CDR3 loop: CASSYSGGVERGTQYF. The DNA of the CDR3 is TGTGCCAGCAGTTACTCCGGGGGAGTCGAAAGGGGTACGCAGTATTTT.

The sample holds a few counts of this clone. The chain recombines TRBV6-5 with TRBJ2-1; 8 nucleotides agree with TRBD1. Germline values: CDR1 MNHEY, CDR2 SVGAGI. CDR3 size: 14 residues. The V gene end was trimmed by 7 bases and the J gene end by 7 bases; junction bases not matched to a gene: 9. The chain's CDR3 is CASISQGASNEQFF. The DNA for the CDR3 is TGTGCCAGCATCAGCCAGGGGGCTTCAAATGAGCAGTTCTTC.

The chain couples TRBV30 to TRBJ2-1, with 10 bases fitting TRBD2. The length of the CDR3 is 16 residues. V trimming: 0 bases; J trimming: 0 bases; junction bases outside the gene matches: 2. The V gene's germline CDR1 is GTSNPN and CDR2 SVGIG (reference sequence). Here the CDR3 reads CAWSVIAGGSYNEQFF. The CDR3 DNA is TGTGCCTGGAGTGTAATAGCGGGGGGCTCCTACAATGAGCAGTTCTTC.

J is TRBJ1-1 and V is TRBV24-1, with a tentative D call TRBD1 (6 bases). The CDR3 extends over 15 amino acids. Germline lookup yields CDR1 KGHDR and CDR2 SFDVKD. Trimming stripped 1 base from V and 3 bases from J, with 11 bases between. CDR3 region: CATSDFAGADTEAFF. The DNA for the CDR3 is TGTGCCACCAGTGATTTTGCAGGGGCGGACACTGAAGCTTTCTTT.

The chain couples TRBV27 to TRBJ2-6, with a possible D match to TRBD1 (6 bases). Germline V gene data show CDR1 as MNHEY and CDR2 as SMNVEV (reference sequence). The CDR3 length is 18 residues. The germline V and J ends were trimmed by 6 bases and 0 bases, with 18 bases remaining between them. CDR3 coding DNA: TGTGCCAGCAGCGACAGGCGGAGTGTTCTCTCTGGGGCCAACGTCCTGACTTTC. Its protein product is CASSDRRSVLSGANVLTF.

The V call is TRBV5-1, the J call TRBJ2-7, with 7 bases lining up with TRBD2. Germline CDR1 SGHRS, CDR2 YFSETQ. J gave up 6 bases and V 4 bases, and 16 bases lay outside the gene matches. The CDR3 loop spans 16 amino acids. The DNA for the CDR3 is TGCGCCAGCAGCCCGGCCGGGGGAGGGCCGTTTAGCGAGCAGTACTTC. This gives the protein CASSPAGGGPFSEQYF.

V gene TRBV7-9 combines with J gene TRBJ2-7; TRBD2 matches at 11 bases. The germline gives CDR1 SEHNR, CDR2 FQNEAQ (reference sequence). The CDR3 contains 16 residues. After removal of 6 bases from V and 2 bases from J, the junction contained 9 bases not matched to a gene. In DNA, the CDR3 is TGTGCCAGCAGTCGCGCCGGGACTAGCGGTACCTACGAGCAGTACTTC. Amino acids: CASSRAGTSGTYEQYF. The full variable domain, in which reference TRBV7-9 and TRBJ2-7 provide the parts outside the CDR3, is DTGVSQNPRHKITKRGQNVTFRCDPISEHNRLYWYRQTLGQGPEFLTYFQNEAQLEKSRLLSDRFSAERPKGSFSTLEIQRTEQGDSAMYLCASSRAGTSGTYEQYFGPGTRLTVT.

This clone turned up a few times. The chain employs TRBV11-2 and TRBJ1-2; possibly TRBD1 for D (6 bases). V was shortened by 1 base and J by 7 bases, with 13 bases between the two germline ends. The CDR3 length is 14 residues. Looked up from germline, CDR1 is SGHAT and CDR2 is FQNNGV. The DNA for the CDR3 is TGTGCCAGCAGCTTAGTGGGGGGGCCGGGTGGCTACACCTTC. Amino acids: CASSLVGGPGGYTF.

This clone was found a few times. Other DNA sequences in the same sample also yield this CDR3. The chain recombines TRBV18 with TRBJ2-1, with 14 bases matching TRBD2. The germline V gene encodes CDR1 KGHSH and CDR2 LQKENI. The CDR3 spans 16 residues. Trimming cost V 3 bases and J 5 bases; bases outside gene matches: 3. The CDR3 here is CASSPVGLAGDNEQFF. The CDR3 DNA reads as TGTGCCAGCTCACCGGTGGGACTAGCGGGAGACAATGAGCAGTTCTTC. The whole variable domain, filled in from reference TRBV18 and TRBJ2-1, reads NAGVMQNPRHLVRRRGQEARLRCSPMKGHSHVYWYRQLPEEGLKFMVYLQKENIIDESGMPKERFSAEFPKEGPSILRIQQVVRGDSAAYFCASSPVGLAGDNEQFFGPGTRLTVL.

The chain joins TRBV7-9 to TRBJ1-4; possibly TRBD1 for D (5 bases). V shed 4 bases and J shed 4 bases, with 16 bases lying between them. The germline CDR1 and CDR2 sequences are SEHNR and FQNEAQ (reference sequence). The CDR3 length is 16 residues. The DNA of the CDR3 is TGTGCCAGCAGCTCGCCCGACAGAGAATATAATGAAAAACTGTTTTTT. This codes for CASSSPDREYNEKLFF.

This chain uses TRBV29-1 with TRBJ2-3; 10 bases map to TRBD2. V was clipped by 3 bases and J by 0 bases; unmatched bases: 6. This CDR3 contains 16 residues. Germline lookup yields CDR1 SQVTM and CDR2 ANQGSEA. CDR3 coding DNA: TGCAGCGTTGATGGAAAGCGGGAGGGGAGCACAGATACGCAGTATTTT. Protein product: CSVDGKREGSTDTQYF.

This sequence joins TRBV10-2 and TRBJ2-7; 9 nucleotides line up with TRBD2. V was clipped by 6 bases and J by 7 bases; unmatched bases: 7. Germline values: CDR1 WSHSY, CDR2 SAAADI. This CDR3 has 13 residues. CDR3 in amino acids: CASRLAGVSEQYF. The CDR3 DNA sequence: TGCGCCAGCAGATTAGCGGGAGTAAGTGAGCAGTACTTC.

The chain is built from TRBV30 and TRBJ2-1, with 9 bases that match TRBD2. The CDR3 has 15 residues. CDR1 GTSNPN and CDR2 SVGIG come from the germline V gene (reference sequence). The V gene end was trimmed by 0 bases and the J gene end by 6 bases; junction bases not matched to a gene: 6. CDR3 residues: CAWSVIGGRGNEQFF. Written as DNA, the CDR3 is TGTGCCTGGAGTGTAATTGGCGGGAGGGGCAATGAGCAGTTCTTC.

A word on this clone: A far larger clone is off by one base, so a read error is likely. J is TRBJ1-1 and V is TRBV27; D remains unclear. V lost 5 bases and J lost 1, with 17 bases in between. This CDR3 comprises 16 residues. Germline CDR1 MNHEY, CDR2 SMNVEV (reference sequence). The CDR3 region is CASSLIPEGPNTEAFF. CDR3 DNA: TGTGCCAGCAGTCTAATCCCTGAGGGCCCGAACACTGAAGCTTTCTTT.

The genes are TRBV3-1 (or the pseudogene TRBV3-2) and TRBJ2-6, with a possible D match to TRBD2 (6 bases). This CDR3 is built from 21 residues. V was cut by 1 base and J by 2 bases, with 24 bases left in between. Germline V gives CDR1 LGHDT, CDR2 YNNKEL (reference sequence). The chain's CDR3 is CASSQVFDRVAGIPGANVLTF. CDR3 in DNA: TGTGCCAGCAGCCAAGTTTTCGATCGGGTTGCGGGGATACCTGGGGCCAACGTCCTGACTTTC.

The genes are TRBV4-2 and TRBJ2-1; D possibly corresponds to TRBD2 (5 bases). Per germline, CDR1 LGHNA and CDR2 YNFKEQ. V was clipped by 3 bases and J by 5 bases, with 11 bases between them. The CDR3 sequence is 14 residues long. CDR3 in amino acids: CASSQRGSDNEQFF. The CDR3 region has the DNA TGTGCCAGCAGCCAGCGAGGGTCTGACAATGAGCAGTTCTTC.

The CDR3 coding sequence is TGTGCCAGTAGTAGTTCCCCTAGCGCTCCCGAAAAACTGTTTTTT. Protein: CASSSSPSAPEKLFF. The J gene is TRBJ1-4, the V gene TRBV19, with D hard to call. This CDR3 contains 15 residues. The germline V gene encodes CDR1 LNHDA and CDR2 SQIVND (reference sequence). V lost 4 bases and J lost 8, with 17 bases in between.

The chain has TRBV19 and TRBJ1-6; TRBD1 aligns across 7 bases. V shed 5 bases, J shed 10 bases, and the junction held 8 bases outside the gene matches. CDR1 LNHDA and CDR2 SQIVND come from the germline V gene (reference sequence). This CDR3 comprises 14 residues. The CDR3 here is CASSPRQGVSPLHF. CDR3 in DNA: TGTGCCAGTAGTCCCCGACAGGGTGTGTCACCCCTCCACTTT.

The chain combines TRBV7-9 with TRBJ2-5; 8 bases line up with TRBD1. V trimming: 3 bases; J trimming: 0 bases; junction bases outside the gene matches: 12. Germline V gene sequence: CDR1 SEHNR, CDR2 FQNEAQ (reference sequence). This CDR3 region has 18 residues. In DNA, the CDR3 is TGTGCCAGCAGCTTCTCGGCAGGGGGCTCAGCTTACCAAGAGACCCAGTACTTC. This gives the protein CASSFSAGGSAYQETQYF.

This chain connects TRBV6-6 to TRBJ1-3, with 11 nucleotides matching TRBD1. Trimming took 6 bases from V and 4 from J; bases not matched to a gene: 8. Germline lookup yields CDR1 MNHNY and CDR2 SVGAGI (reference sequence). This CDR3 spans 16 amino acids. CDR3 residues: CASRPTGTGGGNTIYF. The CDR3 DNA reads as TGTGCCAGCAGGCCAACCGGGACAGGGGGAGGAAACACCATATATTTT.

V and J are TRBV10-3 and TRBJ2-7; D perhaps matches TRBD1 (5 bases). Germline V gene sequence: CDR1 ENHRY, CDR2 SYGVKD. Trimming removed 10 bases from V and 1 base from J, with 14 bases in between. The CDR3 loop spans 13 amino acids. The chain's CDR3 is CASGLDTSYEQYF. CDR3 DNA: TGTGCCAGCGGATTGGACACTTCCTACGAGCAGTACTTC.

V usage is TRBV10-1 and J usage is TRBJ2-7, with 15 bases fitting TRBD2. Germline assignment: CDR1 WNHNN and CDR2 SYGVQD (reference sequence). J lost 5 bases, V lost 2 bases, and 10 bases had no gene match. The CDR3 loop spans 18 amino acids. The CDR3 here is CASSERISGTSGRNEQYF. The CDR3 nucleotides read TGCGCCAGCAGTGAGAGGATCAGCGGGACTAGCGGGAGGAACGAGCAGTACTTC.

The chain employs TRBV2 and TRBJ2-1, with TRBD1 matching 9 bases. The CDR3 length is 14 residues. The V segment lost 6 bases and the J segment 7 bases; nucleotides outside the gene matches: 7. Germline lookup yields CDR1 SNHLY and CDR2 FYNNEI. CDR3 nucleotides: TGTGCCAGCAGCTACGGGACAGGGAATAATGAGCAGTTCTTC. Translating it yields CASSYGTGNNEQFF.

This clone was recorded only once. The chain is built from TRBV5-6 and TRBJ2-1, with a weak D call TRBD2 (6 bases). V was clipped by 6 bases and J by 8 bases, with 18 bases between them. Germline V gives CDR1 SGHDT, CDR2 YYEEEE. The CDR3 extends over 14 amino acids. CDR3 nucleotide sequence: TGTGCCAGCATGCGGGGCGGCAGGGCCTATGAGCAGTTCTTC. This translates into CASMRGGRAYEQFF.

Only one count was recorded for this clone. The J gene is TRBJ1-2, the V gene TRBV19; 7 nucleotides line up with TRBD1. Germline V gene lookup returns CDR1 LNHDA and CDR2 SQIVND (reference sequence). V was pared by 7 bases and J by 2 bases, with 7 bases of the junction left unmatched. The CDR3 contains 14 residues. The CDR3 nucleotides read TGTGCCAGTACCATGGGGGGACAGAACTATGGCTACACCTTC. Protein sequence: CASTMGGQNYGYTF.